This T cell receptor beta chain was observed in a study of T-cell reconstitution after alpha-beta-depleted transplantation in children (dated by TCRdb to the mid-2010s). Notes on the research overall: Using TCR repertoire profiling, the study followed T-cell immune reconstitution in a quantitative way in children after TCRalphabeta/CD19-depleted allogeneic hematopoietic cell transplantation.

The treatment or condition label, as the study defines it: allogeneic hematopoietic cell transplantation with graft depleted of TCRalphabeta T cells and CD19 B cells. Transplant recipients were children who received TCRalphabeta/CD19-depleted allogeneic hematopoietic cell grafts. In its sample, this clonotype was seen many times. Its antigen is still unknown. No base quality values were provided; no much bigger clone lies one nucleotide off. What the work shows at the level of the full study, not this receptor alone: The high TCRbeta diversity at day 60 in some patients was ascribed to recipient T cells and intrathymic progenitors that had survived conditioning. Apparently early alphabetaT-cell count recovery about two months after transplant reportedly relied on only several hundred rapidly expanded clones derived from non-depleted graft cells. Hyperexpanded clone frequencies declined over subsequent months; after one year, T-cell counts and TCRbeta diversity were mostly attributed to newly produced T cells.

A distance of 9 bases separates the germline ends of V and J, which lose 3 bases and 3 bases respectively. Including cysteine and phenylalanine, the CDR3 has 14 amino acids. Only the CDR3 part of the read is kept: 42 bases, read in frame from the first base. Libraries were made using PCR. TCRdb records Illumina HiSeq 2500 as the sequencer. TCR library preparation used molecular barcoding, with unique molecular identifiers applied to normalize quantification of the TCRbeta repertoire. The raw public data were reprocessed by TCRdb itself: fastp quality trimming at Q25, MiXCR clonotype calling, in-frame beta chains only. A single entry per CDR3 protein holds the most common genes and DNA from its merged rows. In this sample the table shows hundreds of thousands of distinct CDR3 sequences, roughly 13% of which occur a single time. Of the sample, approximately 2% falls within the top ten clones.

The origin of this receptor is a male patient under 18 who had a stem cell transplant for acute myeloid leukemia, so the T cells may come from the graft donor. This specimen consisted of PBMCs, mostly from graft donor cells, obtained 360 days after TCRalphabeta/CD19-depleted stem cell transplant. Recombination linked TRBV12-3 or TRBV12-4 to TRBJ2-1; a weak D assignment points to TRBD2 (6 bases agree). The nucleotide sequence is TGTGCCAGCAGTTTGGGGGACTTCTACAATGAGCAGTTCTTC. Its amino acids are CASSLGDFYNEQFF.